This T cell receptor beta chain was profiled in a study of cytomegalovirus exposure and HLA in healthy donors. This CDR3 comprises 14 residues. CDR1 and CDR2 from the germline V gene are MNHNS and SASEGT. The V segment lost 6 bases and the J segment 4 bases; nucleotides outside the gene matches: 8. This clone has a handful of counts. 60 Vbeta and 13 Jbeta primers were used in PCR. The protocol was immunoSEQ multiplex PCR, while the TCRdb copy is restricted to in-frame clones and leaves out a portion. Counted here are about 150,000 clones, 65% to 85% occurring once; the ten biggest clones make up roughly 7.3%.

The clonotype comes from a man aged 25-45 years in good health and CMV-seronegative. Material: PBMCs. This chain links TRBV6-1 with TRBJ1-1; 7 positions match TRBD1. Written as DNA, the CDR3 is TGTGCCAGCAGCTGGGACCGGGACAGCACTGAAGCTTTCTTT. Its translation: CASSWDRDSTEAFF.